This T cell receptor (beta chain) was observed in a study of Graves' ophthalmopathy and Graves' hyperthyroidism. The ends were cut back, 7 bases at V and 3 bases at J, with 16 bases in the middle. This CDR3 region has 15 residues. This clonotype has at least ten counts. What it binds is not known. Whole-study findings and limits: The model reached just under 71% sensitivity and around 72% specificity for predicting ophthalmopathy progression.

Amplification of the TCR beta CDR3 regions used RNA transcripts (as template). In the first round, RT-PCR was carried out with HTBI primers, and a multiplex PCR formed the second round. TCRdb fed the multiplex PCR reads into MiXCR, producing one record per CDR3 protein. The data show about 380,000 distinct CDR3 sequences, over 15% seen once. Sequenced: peripheral blood. The rearrangement joins TRBV12-3 or TRBV12-4 to TRBJ1-5; D may be TRBD1 (5 bases). This clonotype was obtained from a woman under 30 with stable Graves' hyperthyroidism. CDR3 amino acids: CASTTGGGINQPQHF. The CDR3 nucleotides are TGTGCCAGCACGACGGGGGGGGGTATCAATCAGCCCCAGCATTTT.